This T cell receptor (beta chain) originates from a study of blood T cell repertoires in COVID-19. Study in general: PBMCs, B-cell-depleted T cells, or T cells provided the cDNA or gDNA that made up the material.

In the authors' workflow: Reference gene primers were amplified, and this amplification served to estimate nucleated cell counts. Some clones are missing from TCRdb's copy, which holds only in-frame ones; the method was immunoSEQ multiplex PCR. That table furnishes V, J and clone size, whereas the DNA furnished D and trimming. The sample contains about 210,000 clones, about 86% of which appear only once. V shed 5 bases and J 6 bases; nucleotides not matched to a gene: 14. This CDR3 has 17 amino acids. Germline V gene sequence: CDR1 LNHDA, CDR2 SQIVND (reference sequence). Sequencing used peripheral blood. This receptor was obtained from a woman between 50 and 59 years old with acute or convalescent COVID-19. The rearrangement uses TRBV19 and TRBJ1-5, with 9 bases matching TRBD1. The CDR3 protein is CASSPRTGEAGGQPQHF. The DNA of the CDR3 is TGTGCCAGTAGTCCCCGGACAGGGGAGGCCGGGGGTCAGCCCCAGCATTTT.